The T cell receptor (beta chain) described here comes from a study of cytomegalovirus exposure and HLA in healthy donors. Overall study results and limits: HLA-A and HLA-B allele assignments for most subjects were reportedly predicted accurately using TCR beta sequences. A missense variant in DCLRE1C was later tied to TCR beta V- and J-gene trimming. The study designated roughly 160 TCR beta chains cytomegalovirus-associated.

The study ran its PCR with 60 Vbeta and 13 Jbeta primers. Only in-frame clones appear in the TCRdb table, and some are missing; sequencing was by immunoSEQ multiplex PCR. The sample lists about 180,000 clones, about 80% occurring once. As concerns this clone: What it binds is not known.

The CDR3 is 13 amino acids. The germline V gene has CDR1 SNHLY and CDR2 FYNNEI. Sequencing was carried out using PBMCs. The chain recombines TRBV2 with TRBJ1-5; the D gene is possibly TRBD1 (5 bases). The source is a woman in her thirties or forties in good health and CMV-seronegative. CDR3 in amino acids: CASGHESNQPQHF. The DNA for the CDR3 is TGTGCGAGCGGACACGAGAGCAATCAGCCCCAGCATTTT.